This T cell receptor (beta chain) was sequenced for a study of blood T cells in healthy people across ages. Findings and limits, study-wide: Considered underestimates were the diversity estimates obtained from one million T cells. Both naive CD4+ cell counts and diversity were greater in long-lived donors than in aged donors.

This CDR3 comprises 13 residues. Trimming cost V 1 base and J 8 bases, with 11 bases left between them. Next came a second PCR, run for about 6 to 12 cycles, which used a sample-barcoded 5' primer along with a J-beta primer mix. A minimum of 2.5 million CDR3-containing paired-end reads was obtained for each sample. A single record per CDR3 protein comes from TCRdb applying MiXCR to the 5' RACE reads. The sample holds hundreds of thousands of distinct CDR3 sequences, roughly 21% seen once. With respect to this clonotype: Its specificity is not known.

Each sample used at least 6 million PBMCs. The chain couples TRBV12-3 or TRBV12-4 to TRBJ1-2; TRBD1 is a possible D gene (6 bases). Sequencing input: blood. The clonotype originates from a man in his 70s in good health. CDR3 in DNA: TGTGCCAGCAGTTTAGAGGGGGTGAGGGGCTACACCTTC. It yields the protein CASSLEGVRGYTF.